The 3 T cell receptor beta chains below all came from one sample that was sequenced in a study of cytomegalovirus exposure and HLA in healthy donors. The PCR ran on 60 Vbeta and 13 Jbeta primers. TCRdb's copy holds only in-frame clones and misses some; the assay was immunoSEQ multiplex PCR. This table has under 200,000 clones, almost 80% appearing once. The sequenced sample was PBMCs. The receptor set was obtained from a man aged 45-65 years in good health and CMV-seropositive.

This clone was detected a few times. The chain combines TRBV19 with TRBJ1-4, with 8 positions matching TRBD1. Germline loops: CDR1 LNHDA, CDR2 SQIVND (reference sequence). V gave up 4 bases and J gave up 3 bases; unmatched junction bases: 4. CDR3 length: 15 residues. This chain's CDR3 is CASSSQGAANEKLFF. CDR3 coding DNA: TGTGCCAGTAGTAGCCAGGGGGCGGCTAATGAAAAACTGTTTTTT.

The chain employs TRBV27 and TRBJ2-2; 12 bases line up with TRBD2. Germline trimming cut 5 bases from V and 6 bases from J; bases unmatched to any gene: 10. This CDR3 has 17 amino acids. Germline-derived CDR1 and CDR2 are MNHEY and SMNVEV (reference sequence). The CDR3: CASSPSRLAGDPGELFF. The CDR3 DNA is TGTGCCAGCAGTCCCTCCCGACTAGCGGGGGATCCCGGGGAGCTGTTTTTT.

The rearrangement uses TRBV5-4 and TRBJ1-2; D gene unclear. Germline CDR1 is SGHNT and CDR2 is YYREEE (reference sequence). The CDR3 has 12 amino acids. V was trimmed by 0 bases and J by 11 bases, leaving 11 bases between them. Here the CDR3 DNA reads TGTGCCAGCAGCTTGGACGACCGGAGGTACACCTTC. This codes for CASSLDDRRYTF. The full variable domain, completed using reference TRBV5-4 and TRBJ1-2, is ETGVTQSPTHLIKTRGQQVTLRCSSQSGHNTVSWYQQALGQGPQFIFQYYREEENGRGNFPPRFSGLQFPNYSSELNVNALELDDSALYLCASSLDDRRYTFGSGTRLTVV.